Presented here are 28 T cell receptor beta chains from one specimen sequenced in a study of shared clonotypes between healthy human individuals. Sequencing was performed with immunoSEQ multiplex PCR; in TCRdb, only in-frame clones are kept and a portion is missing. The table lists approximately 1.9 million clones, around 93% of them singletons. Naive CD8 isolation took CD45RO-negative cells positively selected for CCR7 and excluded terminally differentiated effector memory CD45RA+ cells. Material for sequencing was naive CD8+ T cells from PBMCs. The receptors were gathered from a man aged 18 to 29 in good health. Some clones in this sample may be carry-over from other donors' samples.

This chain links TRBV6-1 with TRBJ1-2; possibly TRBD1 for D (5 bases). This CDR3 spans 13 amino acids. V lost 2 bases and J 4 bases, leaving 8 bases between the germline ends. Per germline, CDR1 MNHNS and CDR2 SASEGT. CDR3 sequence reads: CASSEPDSYGYTF. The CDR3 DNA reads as TGTGCCAGCAGTGAACCCGACAGCTATGGCTACACCTTC.

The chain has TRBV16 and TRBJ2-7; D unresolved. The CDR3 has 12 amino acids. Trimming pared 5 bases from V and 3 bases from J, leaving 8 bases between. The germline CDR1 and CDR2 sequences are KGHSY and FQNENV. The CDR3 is CASSLPGYEQYF. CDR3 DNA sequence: TGTGCCAGCAGCTTACCAGGCTACGAGCAGTACTTC.

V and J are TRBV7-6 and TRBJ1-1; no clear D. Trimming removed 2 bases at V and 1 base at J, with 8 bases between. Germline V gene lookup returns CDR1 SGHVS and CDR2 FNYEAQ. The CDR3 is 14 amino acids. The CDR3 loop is CASSLNSPNTEAFF. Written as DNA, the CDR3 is TGTGCCAGCAGCTTAAACTCGCCGAACACTGAAGCTTTCTTT.

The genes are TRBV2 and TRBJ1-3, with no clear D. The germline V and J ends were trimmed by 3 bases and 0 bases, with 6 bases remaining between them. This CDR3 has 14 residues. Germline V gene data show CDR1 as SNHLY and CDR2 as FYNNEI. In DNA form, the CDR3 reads TGTGCCAGCAGTGAGGCGGTCTCTGGAAACACCATATATTTT. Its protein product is CASSEAVSGNTIYF.

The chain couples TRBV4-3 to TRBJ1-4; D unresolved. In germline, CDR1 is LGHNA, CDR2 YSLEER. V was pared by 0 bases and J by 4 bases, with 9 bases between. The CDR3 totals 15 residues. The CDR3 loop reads CASSQDLLVNEKLFF. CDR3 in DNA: TGCGCCAGCAGCCAAGATTTACTCGTTAATGAAAAACTGTTTTTT.

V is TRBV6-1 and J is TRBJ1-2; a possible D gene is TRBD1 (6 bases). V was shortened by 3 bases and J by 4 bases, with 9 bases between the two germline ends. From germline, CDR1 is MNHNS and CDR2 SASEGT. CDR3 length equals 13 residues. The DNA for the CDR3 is TGTGCCAGCAGTGAGGGACACGGCTATGGCTACACCTTC. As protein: CASSEGHGYGYTF.

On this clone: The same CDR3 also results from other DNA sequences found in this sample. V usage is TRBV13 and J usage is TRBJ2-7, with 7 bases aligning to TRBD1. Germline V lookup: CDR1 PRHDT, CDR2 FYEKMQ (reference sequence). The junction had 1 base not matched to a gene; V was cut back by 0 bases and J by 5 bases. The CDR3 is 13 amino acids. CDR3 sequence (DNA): TGTGCCAGCAGCTTAGGCCAGGGGGACGAGCAGTACTTC. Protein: CASSLGQGDEQYF.

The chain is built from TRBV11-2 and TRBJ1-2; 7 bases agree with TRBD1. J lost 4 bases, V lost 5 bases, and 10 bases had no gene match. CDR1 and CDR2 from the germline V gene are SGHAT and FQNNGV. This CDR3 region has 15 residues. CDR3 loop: CASSHGQAGPYGYTF. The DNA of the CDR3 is TGTGCCAGCAGCCACGGACAGGCTGGACCCTATGGCTACACCTTC.

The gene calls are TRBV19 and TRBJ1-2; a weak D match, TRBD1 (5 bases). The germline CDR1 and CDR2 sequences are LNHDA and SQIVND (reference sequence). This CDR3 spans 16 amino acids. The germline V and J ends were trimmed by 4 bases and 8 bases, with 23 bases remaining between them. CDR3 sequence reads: CASSRQSALPLEGYTF. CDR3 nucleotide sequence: TGTGCCAGTAGTAGACAGTCGGCTCTCCCTCTTGAGGGCTACACCTTC.

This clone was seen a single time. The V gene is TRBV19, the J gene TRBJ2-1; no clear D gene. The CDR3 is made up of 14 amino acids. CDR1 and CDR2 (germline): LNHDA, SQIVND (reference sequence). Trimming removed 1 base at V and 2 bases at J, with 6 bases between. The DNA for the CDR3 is TGTGCCAGTAGTATAGGACCAACCTACAATGAGCAGTTCTTC. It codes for CASSIGPTYNEQFF. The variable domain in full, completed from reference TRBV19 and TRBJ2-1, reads DGGITQSPKYLFRKEGQNVTLSCEQNLNHDAMYWYRQDPGQGLRLIYYSQIVNDFQKGDIAEGYSVSREKKESFPLTVTSAQKNPTAFYLCASSIGPTYNEQFFGPGTRLTVL.

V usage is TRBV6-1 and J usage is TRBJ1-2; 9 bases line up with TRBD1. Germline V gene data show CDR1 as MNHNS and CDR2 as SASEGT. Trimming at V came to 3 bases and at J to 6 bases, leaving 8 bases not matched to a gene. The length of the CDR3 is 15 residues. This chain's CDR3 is CASSDSPGTGHGYTF. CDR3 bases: TGTGCCAGCAGTGATAGCCCCGGGACAGGGCATGGCTACACCTTC.

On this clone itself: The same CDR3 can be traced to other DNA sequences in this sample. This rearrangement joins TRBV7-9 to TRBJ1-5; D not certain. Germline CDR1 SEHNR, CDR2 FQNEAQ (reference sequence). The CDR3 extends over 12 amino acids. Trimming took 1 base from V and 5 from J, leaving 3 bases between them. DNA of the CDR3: TGTGCCAGCAGCTTAGGAGATCAGCCCCAGCATTTT. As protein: CASSLGDQPQHF.

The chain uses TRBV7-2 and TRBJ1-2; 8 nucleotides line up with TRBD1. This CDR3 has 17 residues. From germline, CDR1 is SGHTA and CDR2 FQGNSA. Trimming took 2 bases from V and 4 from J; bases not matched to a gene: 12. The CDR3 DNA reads TGTGCCAGCAGCTTATCGTCGAAGACAGGGGAGACCTATGGCTACACCTTC. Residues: CASSLSSKTGETYGYTF.

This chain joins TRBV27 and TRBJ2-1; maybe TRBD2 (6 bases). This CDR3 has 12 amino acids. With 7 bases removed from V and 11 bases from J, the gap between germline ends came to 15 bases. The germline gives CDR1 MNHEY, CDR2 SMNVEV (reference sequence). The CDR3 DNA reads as TGTGCCAGCATGGGGACTGGAGTAAAGCAGTTCTTC. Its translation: CASMGTGVKQFF.

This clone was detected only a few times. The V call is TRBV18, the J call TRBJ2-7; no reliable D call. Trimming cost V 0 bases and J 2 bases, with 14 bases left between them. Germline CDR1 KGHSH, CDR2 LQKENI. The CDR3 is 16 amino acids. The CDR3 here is CASSPPYGQAAYEQYF. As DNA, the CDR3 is TGTGCCAGCTCACCACCGTATGGCCAGGCAGCCTACGAGCAGTACTTC.

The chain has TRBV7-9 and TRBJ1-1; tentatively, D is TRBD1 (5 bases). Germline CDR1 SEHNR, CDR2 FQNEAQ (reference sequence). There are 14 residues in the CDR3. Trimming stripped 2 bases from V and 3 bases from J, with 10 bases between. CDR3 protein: CASSLRDRHTEAFF. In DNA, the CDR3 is TGTGCCAGCAGCTTACGTGACAGACACACTGAAGCTTTCTTT.

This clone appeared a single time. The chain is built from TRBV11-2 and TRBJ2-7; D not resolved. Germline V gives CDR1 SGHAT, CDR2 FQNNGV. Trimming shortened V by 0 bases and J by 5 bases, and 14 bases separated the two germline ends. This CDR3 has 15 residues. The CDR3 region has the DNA TGTGCCAGCAGCTTAGACCCCGGCCCCGTGAACGAGCAGTACTTC. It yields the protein CASSLDPGPVNEQYF. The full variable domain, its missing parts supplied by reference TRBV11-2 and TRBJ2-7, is EAGVAQSPRYKIIEKRQSVAFWCNPISGHATLYWYQQILGQGPKLLIQFQNNGVVDDSQLPKDRFSAERLKGVDSTLKIQPAKLEDSAVYLCASSLDPGPVNEQYFGPGTRLTVT.

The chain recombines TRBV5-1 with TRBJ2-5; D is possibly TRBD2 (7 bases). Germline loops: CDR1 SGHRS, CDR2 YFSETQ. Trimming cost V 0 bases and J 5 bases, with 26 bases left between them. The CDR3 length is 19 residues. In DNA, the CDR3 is TGCGCCAGCAGCTTGGACAATTACAGGGCTAGCGGCCCTGTTGAGACCCAGTACTTC. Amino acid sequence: CASSLDNYRASGPVETQYF.

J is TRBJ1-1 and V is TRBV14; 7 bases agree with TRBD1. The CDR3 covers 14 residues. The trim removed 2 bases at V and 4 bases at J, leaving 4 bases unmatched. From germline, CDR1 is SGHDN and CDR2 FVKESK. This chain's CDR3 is CASSQHRGGTEAFF. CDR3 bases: TGTGCCAGCAGCCAACACAGGGGTGGCACTGAAGCTTTCTTT.

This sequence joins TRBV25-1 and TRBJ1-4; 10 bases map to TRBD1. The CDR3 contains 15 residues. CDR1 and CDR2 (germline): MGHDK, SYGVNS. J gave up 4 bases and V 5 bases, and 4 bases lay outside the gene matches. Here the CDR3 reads CASSKTGGSNEKLFF. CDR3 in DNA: TGTGCCAGCAGTAAGACAGGGGGCAGTAATGAAAAACTGTTTTTT.

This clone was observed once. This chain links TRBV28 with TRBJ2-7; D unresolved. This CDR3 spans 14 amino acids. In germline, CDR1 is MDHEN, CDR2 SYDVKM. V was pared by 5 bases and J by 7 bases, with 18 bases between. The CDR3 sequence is CASSLRALLIEQYF. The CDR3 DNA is TGTGCCAGCAGTCTCCGGGCACTTTTGATTGAGCAGTACTTC.

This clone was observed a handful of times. This chain's CDR3 is CASSLSQGGAYGYTF. In nucleotides, the CDR3 is TGTGCCAGCAGCTTATCGCAGGGGGGGGCCTATGGCTACACCTTC. This chain joins TRBV7-9 and TRBJ1-2, with 7 bases fitting TRBD1. The CDR3 consists of 15 residues. V lost 2 bases, J lost 4 bases, and 7 bases stayed unmatched. Germline V gene data show CDR1 as SEHNR and CDR2 as FQNEAQ (reference sequence).

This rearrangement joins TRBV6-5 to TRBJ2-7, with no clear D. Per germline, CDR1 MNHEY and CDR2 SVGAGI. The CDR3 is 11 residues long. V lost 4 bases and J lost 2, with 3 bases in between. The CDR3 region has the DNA TGTGCCAGCAGTTCGGCCTACGAGCAGTACTTC. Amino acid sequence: CASSSAYEQYF.

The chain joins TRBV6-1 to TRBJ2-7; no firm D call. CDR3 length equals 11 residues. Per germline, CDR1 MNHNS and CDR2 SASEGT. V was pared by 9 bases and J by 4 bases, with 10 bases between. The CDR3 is CASKVEYEQYF. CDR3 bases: TGTGCCAGTAAAGTAGAGTACGAGCAGTACTTC.

The CDR3 DNA is TGTGCCAGCAGCTTGGTGGTAGGGGGAGGGCCACACGGTGAGCAGTTCTTC. Translating it yields CASSLVVGGGPHGEQFF. The V gene is TRBV5-4, the J gene TRBJ2-1; possible D gene TRBD2, 7 bases. Germline loops: CDR1 SGHNT, CDR2 YYREEE (reference sequence). The CDR3 contains 17 residues. The V end lost 0 bases, the J end lost 9 bases, and 22 bases lay between the germline ends.

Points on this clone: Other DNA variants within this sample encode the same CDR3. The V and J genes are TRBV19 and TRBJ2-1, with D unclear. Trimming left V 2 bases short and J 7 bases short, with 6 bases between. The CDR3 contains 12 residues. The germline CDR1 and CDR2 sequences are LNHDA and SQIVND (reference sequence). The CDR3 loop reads CASSIRTNEQFF. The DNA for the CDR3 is TGTGCCAGTAGTATACGGACGAATGAGCAGTTCTTC.

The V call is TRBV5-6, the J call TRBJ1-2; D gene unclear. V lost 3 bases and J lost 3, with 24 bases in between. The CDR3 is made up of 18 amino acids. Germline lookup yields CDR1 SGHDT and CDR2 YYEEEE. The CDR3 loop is CASSWGRGVSLIDYGYTF. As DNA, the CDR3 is TGTGCCAGCAGCTGGGGTCGGGGAGTATCCCTTATCGACTATGGCTACACCTTC. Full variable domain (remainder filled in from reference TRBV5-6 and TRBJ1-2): DAGVTQSPTHLIKTRGQQVTLRCSPKSGHDTVSWYQQALGQGPQFIFQYYEEEERQRGNFPDRFSGHQFPNYSSELNVNALLLGDSALYLCASSWGRGVSLIDYGYTFGSGTRLTVV.

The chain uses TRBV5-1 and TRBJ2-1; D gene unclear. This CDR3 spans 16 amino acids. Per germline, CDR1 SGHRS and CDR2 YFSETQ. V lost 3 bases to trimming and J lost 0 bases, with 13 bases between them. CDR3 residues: CASSWNGPSSYNEQFF. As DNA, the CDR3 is TGCGCCAGCAGCTGGAACGGCCCGAGCTCCTACAATGAGCAGTTCTTC.